This T cell receptor (beta chain) was sequenced for a study of blood T cell repertoires in COVID-19. Trimming at V came to 1 base and at J to 1 base, leaving 4 bases not matched to a gene. Germline-derived CDR1 and CDR2 are SGHVS and FNYEAQ. This CDR3 has 17 residues. Assay used: immunoSEQ multiplex PCR; TCRdb lists only in-frame clones, some missing. The sample consists of about 100,000 clones, 85% to 90% of them appearing once. The chain combines TRBV7-6 with TRBJ2-3; 11 positions match TRBD2. Sequencing used peripheral blood. The origin of this receptor is a human donor with active COVID-19. The donor label of this sample is uncertain. CDR3 protein: CASSLGLGLAGTDTQYF. CDR3 DNA: TGTGCCAGCAGCTTAGGTTTGGGACTAGCGGGCACAGATACGCAGTATTTT.